The next 10 T cell receptor beta chains were all read from a single sample in a study of PD-1 blockade in classical Hodgkin lymphoma. This table comes from immunoSEQ multiplex PCR, and its TCRdb copy is limited to in-frame clones, with some not included. The sample lists 95,000 to 120,000 clones, roughly nine tenths occurring once. Relapse after autologous stem cell transplantation occurred in every patient, and brentuximab vedotin exposure varied. The input for sequencing was peripheral blood mononuclear cells (PBMCs), taken before the second cycle of nivolumab. These TCRs come from a human donor with classical Hodgkin lymphoma.

The gene calls are TRBV9 and TRBJ2-2, with 8 bases lining up with TRBD1. Germline loops: CDR1 SGDLS, CDR2 YYNGEE. With 3 bases clipped from V and 4 bases from J, the junction kept 5 bases outside the gene matches. The CDR3 sequence is 15 residues long. The CDR3 DNA reads as TGTGCCAGCAGCGGATTACAGGGGGTCACCGGGGAGCTGTTTTTT. This sequence encodes CASSGLQGVTGELFF.

The J gene is TRBJ2-3, the V gene TRBV6-5, with D unclear. This CDR3 contains 15 residues. V lost 4 bases to trimming and J lost 0 bases, with 11 bases between them. CDR1 is MNHEY and CDR2 is SVGAGI in the germline V gene. The CDR3 reads CASSLSSASTDTQYF. The CDR3 DNA is TGTGCCAGCAGTTTATCTTCAGCTAGCACAGATACGCAGTATTTT.

A single count supports this clone. The V call is TRBV19, the J call TRBJ2-7; no definite D call. The CDR3 runs to 16 residues. V lost 1 base to trimming and J lost 4 bases, with 17 bases between them. The V gene's germline CDR1 is LNHDA and CDR2 SQIVND (reference sequence). CDR3 loop: CASSIAERSAFYEQYF. In DNA, the CDR3 is TGTGCCAGTAGTATAGCAGAGCGTTCGGCATTTTACGAGCAGTACTTC.

J is TRBJ2-5 and V is TRBV18; a weak D match, TRBD1 (6 bases). This CDR3 has 14 residues. From germline, CDR1 is KGHSH and CDR2 LQKENI. Trimming took 8 bases from V and 1 from J, leaving 14 bases between them. As DNA, the CDR3 is TGTGCCAGCGCGGACAGCCATATCCAAGAGACCCAGTACTTC. It specifies CASADSHIQETQYF. The entire variable domain, with the rest obtained from reference TRBV18 and TRBJ2-5, is as follows: NAGVMQNPRHLVRRRGQEARLRCSPMKGHSHVYWYRQLPEEGLKFMVYLQKENIIDESGMPKERFSAEFPKEGPSILRIQQVVRGDSAAYFCASADSHIQETQYFGPGTRLLVL.

This chain connects TRBV5-1 to TRBJ1-5; D might be TRBD1 (5 bases). The CDR3 covers 17 residues. V was clipped by 0 bases and J by 2 bases, with 15 bases between them. Germline V lookup: CDR1 SGHRS, CDR2 YFSETQ. CDR3 in amino acids: CASSLELRGGGNQPQHF. The CDR3 DNA follows: TGCGCCAGCAGCTTGGAACTGCGCGGGGGTGGCAATCAGCCCCAGCATTTT.

This clone showed up just once. The V call is TRBV27, the J call TRBJ1-1; D is uncertain. This CDR3 is built from 14 residues. With 2 bases removed from V and 1 base from J, the gap between germline ends came to 8 bases. The germline CDR1 and CDR2 sequences are MNHEY and SMNVEV (reference sequence). The CDR3 region has the DNA TGTGCCAGCAGTTTAAGGGCAGGGAACACTGAAGCTTTCTTT. This sequence encodes CASSLRAGNTEAFF.

The chain combines TRBV18 with TRBJ1-4; D is unresolved. This CDR3 has 17 residues. V lost 2 bases, J lost 0 bases, and 13 bases lay in between. CDR1 is KGHSH, CDR2 LQKENI, per germline. The CDR3 reads CASSPNSLIATNEKLFF. The CDR3 nucleotides are TGTGCCAGCTCACCAAACTCCCTAATTGCAACTAATGAAAAACTGTTTTTT.

This chain connects TRBV19 to TRBJ1-1; D uncertain. Deletions cut 1 base from V and 7 bases from J, with 7 bases between. Germline CDR1 and CDR2: LNHDA and SQIVND (reference sequence). The CDR3 loop spans 12 amino acids. In DNA, the CDR3 is TGTGCCAGTAGTATAGGGGCCATTGAAGCTTTCTTT. Translated: CASSIGAIEAFF.

This rearrangement joins TRBV6-5 to TRBJ2-1, with 7 bases identical to TRBD1. CDR1 and CDR2 from the germline V gene are MNHEY and SVGAGI. The CDR3 has 13 residues. V lost 4 bases, J lost 3 bases, and 0 bases stayed unmatched. The CDR3 loop reads CASSWDSYNEQFF. In DNA form, the CDR3 reads TGTGCCAGCAGTTGGGACAGCTACAATGAGCAGTTCTTC.

V usage is TRBV18 and J usage is TRBJ1-1; D remains unclear. The germline V gene encodes CDR1 KGHSH and CDR2 LQKENI. V was shortened by 5 bases and J by 0 bases, with 13 bases between the two germline ends. There are 15 residues in the CDR3. The CDR3: CASSNSGSLNTEAFF. The DNA of the CDR3 is TGTGCCAGCTCAAATTCCGGGTCCTTGAACACTGAAGCTTTCTTT. Full variable domain (outside the CDR3, taken from reference TRBV18 and TRBJ1-1): NAGVMQNPRHLVRRRGQEARLRCSPMKGHSHVYWYRQLPEEGLKFMVYLQKENIIDESGMPKERFSAEFPKEGPSILRIQQVVRGDSAAYFCASSNSGSLNTEAFFGQGTRLTVV.